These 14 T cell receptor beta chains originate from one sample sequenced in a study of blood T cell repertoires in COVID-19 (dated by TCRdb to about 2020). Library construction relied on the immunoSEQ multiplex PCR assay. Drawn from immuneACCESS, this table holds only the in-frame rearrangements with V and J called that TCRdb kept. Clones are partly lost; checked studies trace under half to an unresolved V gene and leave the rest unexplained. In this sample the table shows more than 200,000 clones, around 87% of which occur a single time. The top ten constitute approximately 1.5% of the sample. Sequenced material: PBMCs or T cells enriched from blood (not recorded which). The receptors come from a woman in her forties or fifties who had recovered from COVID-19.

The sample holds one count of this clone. CDR3 sequence reads: CASTFGVGLSARGYTF. For the CDR3, the DNA is TGTGCCAGCACTTTCGGTGTGGGGCTGTCAGCTCGGGGCTACACCTTC. J is TRBJ1-2 and V is TRBV6-6, with a weak D call TRBD1 (5 bases). Germline CDR1 reads MNHNY; CDR2 reads SVGAGI (reference sequence). This CDR3 is 16 amino acids long. Trimming took off 7 bases at V and 8 bases at J, with 26 bases between the two ends.

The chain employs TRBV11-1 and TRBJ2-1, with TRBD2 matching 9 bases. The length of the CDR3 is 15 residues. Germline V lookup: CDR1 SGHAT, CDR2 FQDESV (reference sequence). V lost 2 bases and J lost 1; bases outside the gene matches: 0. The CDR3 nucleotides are TGTGCCAGCAGCTTACTAGCGGGGTCCTACAATGAGCAGTTCTTC. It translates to CASSLLAGSYNEQFF.

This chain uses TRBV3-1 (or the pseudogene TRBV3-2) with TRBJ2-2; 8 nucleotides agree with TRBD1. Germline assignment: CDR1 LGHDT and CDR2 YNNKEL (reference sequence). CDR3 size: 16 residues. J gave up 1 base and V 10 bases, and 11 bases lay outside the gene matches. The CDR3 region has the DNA TGTGCCACAGGACAGGGCAATTGGCAGAACACCGGGGAGCTGTTTTTT. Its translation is CATGQGNWQNTGELFF.

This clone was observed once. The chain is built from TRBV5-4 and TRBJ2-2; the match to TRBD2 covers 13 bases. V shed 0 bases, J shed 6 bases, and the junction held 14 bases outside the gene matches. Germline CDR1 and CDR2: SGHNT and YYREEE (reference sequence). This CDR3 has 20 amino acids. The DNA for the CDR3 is TGTGCCAGCAGCTTGGGTCCGGGACTAGCGGGACGGAGGAGGGCCGGGGAGCTGTTTTTT. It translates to CASSLGPGLAGRRRAGELFF.

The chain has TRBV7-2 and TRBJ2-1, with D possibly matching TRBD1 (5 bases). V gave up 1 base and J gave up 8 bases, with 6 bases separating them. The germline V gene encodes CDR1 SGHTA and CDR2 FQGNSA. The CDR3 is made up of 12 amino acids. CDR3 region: CASSLGTYEQFF. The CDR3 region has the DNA TGTGCCAGCAGCTTAGGGACATATGAGCAGTTCTTC.

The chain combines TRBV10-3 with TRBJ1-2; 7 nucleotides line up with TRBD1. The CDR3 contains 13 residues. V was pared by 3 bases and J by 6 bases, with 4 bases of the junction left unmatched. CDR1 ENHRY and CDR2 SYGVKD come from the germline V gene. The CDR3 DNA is TGTGCCATCAGTGAAGGGACAGTGGATGGCTACACCTTC. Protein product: CAISEGTVDGYTF.

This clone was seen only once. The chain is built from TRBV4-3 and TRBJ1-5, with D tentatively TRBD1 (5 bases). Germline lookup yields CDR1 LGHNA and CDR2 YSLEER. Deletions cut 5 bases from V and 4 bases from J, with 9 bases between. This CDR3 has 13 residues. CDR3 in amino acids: CASSIPGNQPQHF. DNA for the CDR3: TGCGCCAGCAGCATCCCAGGGAATCAGCCCCAGCATTTT.

CDR3 loop: CASSLSNQVEAFF. The CDR3 nucleotides read TGTGCCAGCAGCTTGAGTAATCAAGTCGAAGCTTTCTTT. This chain uses TRBV11-2 with TRBJ1-1; D call uncertain. Trimming removed 3 bases from V and 8 bases from J, with 13 bases in between. The CDR3 has 13 amino acids. Germline V gives CDR1 SGHAT, CDR2 FQNNGV.

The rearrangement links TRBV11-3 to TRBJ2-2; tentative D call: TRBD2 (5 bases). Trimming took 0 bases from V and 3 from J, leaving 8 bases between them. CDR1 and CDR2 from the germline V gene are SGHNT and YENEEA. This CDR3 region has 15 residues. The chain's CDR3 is CASSLDSVDTGELFF. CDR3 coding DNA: TGTGCCAGCAGCTTAGATAGCGTGGACACCGGGGAGCTGTTTTTT.

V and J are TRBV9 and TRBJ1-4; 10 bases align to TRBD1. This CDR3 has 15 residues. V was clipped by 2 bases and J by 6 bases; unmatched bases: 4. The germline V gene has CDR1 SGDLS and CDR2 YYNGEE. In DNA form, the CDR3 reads TGTGCCAGCAGCGTCTGGACAGGGGGTGATGAAAAACTGTTTTTT. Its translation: CASSVWTGGDEKLFF.

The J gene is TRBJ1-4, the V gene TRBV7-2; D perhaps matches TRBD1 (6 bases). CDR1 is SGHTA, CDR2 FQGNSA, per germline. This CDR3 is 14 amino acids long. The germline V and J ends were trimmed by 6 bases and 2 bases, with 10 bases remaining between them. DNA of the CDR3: TGTGCCAGCAGTTACGACAGGACTAATGAAAAACTGTTTTTT. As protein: CASSYDRTNEKLFF.

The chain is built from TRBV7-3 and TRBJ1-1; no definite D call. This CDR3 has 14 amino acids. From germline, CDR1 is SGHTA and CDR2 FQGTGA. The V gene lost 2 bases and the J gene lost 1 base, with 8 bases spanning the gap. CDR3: CASSLRGKNTEAFF. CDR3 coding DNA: TGTGCCAGCAGCTTACGGGGAAAGAACACTGAAGCTTTCTTT.

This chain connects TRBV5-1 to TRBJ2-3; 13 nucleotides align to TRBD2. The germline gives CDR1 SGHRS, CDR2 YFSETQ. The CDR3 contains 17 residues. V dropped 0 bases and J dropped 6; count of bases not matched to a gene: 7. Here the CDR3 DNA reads TGCGCCAGCAGCTTGGCCACTAGCGGGAGGGCAGGTGATACGCAGTATTTT. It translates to CASSLATSGRAGDTQYF.

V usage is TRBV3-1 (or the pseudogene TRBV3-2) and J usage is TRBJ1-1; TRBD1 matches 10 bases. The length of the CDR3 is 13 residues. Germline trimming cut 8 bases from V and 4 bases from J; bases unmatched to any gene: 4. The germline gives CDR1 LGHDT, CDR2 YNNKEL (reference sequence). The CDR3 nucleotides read TGTGCCAGCCTGGGACAGGGGCTCACTGAAGCTTTCTTT. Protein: CASLGQGLTEAFF.